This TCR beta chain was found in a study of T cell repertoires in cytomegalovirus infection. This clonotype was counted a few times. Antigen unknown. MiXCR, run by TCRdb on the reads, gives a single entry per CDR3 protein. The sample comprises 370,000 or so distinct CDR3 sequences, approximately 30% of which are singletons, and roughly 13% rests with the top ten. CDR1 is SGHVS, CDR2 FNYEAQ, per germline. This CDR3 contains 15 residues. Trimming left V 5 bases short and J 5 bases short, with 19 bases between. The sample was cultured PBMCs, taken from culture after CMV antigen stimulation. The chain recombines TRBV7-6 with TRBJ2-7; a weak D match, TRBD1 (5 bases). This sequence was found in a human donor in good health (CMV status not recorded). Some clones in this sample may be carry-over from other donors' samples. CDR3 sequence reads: CASSPKLRVGHEQYF. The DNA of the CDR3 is TGTGCCAGCAGCCCGAAGCTCAGGGTGGGCCACGAGCAGTACTTC.